The subject of this entry is one T cell receptor beta chain. Its antigen is currently not known. No base quality values were provided; no much bigger clone lies one nucleotide off. This sample is part of a study of OX40 agonist ivuxolimab in advanced cancers. A note on the overall study: Ivuxolimab was a fully human IgG2 agonistic monoclonal antibody targeting the costimulatory receptor OX40 (CD134). Intravenous ivuxolimab was administered to patients every 2 weeks at six dose levels: 0.01, 0.1, 0.3, 1.5, 3 and 10 mg/kg. Of the roughly 50 dose-escalation patients, hepatocellular carcinoma was present in approximately 20, melanoma in approximately 15, renal cell carcinoma in 9 and head and neck cancer in 9. A male proportion of roughly 85% and a mean age of 60 years, ranging from roughly 23 to 90, were recorded for the dose-escalation cohort. Prior anti-PD-1, anti-PD-L1 or anti-CTLA-4 therapy was permitted, and checkpoint inhibitors had been received by roughly 40% of dose-escalation patients. Partial responses occurred in three dose-escalation patients, of whom one had hepatocellular carcinoma and two had cutaneous melanoma. The point of sequencing TCRbeta in the periphery was to test whether ivuxolimab changed TCR sequence diversity and drove clonal T-cell expansion. The paper covers the monotherapy dose-escalation part of the phase I ivuxolimab trial, which included N of about 50 patients.

Patients with autoimmune disease history or receiving systemic immunosuppression were excluded from the trial. Peripheral blood for TCR sequencing was collected from all dose cohorts at baseline, on cycle 4 day 1, and on cycle 7 day 1. Samples came from an open-label, multicenter, first-in-human phase I dose-escalation trial of ivuxolimab. Adults with locally advanced or metastatic melanoma, renal cell, hepatocellular, or head and neck squamous cell carcinoma were enrolled in the trial. Before TCR sequencing, CD4+ T cells and CD8+ T cells from peripheral blood were sorted into separate populations. Genomic DNA was extracted from sorted cells for sequencing of the TCRbeta CDR3 region. TCRbeta CDR3 regions were sequenced using the immunoSEQ Assay. What TCRdb holds here is the immuneACCESS table cut down to in-frame rearrangements. Part of the clones is not present; checked against another copy, under half of the missing clones reflect an unresolved V gene, and the others are unexplained. For this sample the table gives some 60,000 clones, of which less than 85% were detected only once. The top ten constitute about 4% of the sample.

Overall study outcomes, separate from this receptor: Low levels of normalized T-cell clonal expansion were also shown by some nonresponding patients. Clonal expansion of both CD4+ and CD8+ blood T cells was observed from baseline to week 6 at doses 0.1 to 3.0 mg/kg. Partial responders in the 0.1-3.0 mg/kg groups had among the lowest normalized peripheral clonal expansion, especially among CD8+ T cells. Antigen specificity was not determined for the clonally expanded peripheral T cells. On average, CD8+ T cells showed more expanded clones than CD4+ T cells after ivuxolimab.

The receptor's source is an adult with an advanced solid tumor such as melanoma, head and neck, liver or kidney cancer. The source was CD4+ or CD8+ T cells sorted from blood, collected in a trial of the OX40 agonist ivuxolimab.

The DNA sequence is as follows: TGTGCCAGTAGTATAGACCGGGACGGGAGCTCCTACGAGCAGTACTTC. Translated, it reads CASSIDRDGSSYEQYF. Recombination linked TRBV19 to TRBJ2-7; a weak D assignment points to TRBD2 (6 bases agree). Per the germline V gene (reference sequence), LNHDA is the CDR1 and SQIVND is the CDR2. Its CDR3 holds 16 amino acids, cysteine through phenylalanine. Of the read, only the CDR3 DNA is kept; its 48 bases are in frame from base 1. V is clipped by 0 bases and J by 0 bases, and the sequence between their germline boundaries is 12 bases long. With the rest looked up from the reference TRBV19 and TRBJ2-7 genes rather than sequenced, the full variable domain is DGGITQSPKYLFRKEGQNVTLSCEQNLNHDAMYWYRQDPGQGLRLIYYSQIVNDFQKGDIAEGYSVSREKKESFPLTVTSAQKNPTAFYLCASSIDRDGSSYEQYFGPGTRLTVT.